This TCR beta chain was sequenced in a study of vaccination and CD4 T cells after COVID-19. Germline values: CDR1 MGHDK, CDR2 SYGVNS. J was trimmed by 5 bases and V by 6 bases; bases with no gene match: 3. This CDR3 region has 14 residues. Sample treatment: roughly ten-day PBMC culture with coronavirus spike peptide pools or control peptides (ViraFEST assay). Concerning this clonotype: Its specificity is not known.

The Oncomine TCR Beta short-read assay was applied to DNA of cultured CD4+ T cells. TCRdb fed the PCR reads into MiXCR, producing one record per CDR3 protein. The sample consists of 15,000 or so distinct CDR3 sequences, 48% of them appearing once. The rearrangement uses TRBV25-1 and TRBJ1-6; 8 bases fit TRBD1. The sequencing sample was made of CD4+ T cells from blood, cultured in vitro. This clonotype was obtained from a human donor who had recovered from COVID-19. CDR3 nucleotides: TGTGCCAGCAGGGGACAGGCGAATAATTCACCCCTCCACTTT. Translated, it gives CASRGQANNSPLHF.